This T cell receptor (beta chain) was retrieved from a study of shared clonotypes between healthy human individuals. Deep-level settings were used for running the assay. Some clones are missing from TCRdb's copy, which holds only in-frame ones; the method was immunoSEQ multiplex PCR. The sample has about 2.1 million clones; about 92% are singletons. J gave up 4 bases and V 4 bases, and 9 bases lay outside the gene matches. Germline V gene lookup returns CDR1 SGHAT and CDR2 FQDESV (reference sequence). CDR3 length: 15 amino acids. General observations from the study: Researchers sampled only blood; tissue repertoires likely differ. The generation probabilities recorded for non-shared clonotypes fell below those of clonotypes shared by all four donors.

On this clone itself: Its antigen is not identified.

In the naive CD8 group, cells lacked CD45RO and were positively selected for CCR7, so terminally differentiated effector memory CD45RA+ cells were left out. Recent vaccinations or acute infections were absent in the healthy HIV-negative adult donors. V is TRBV11-1 and J is TRBJ1-2, with 7 bases matching TRBD1. The origin of this receptor is a man between 18 and 29 years old in good health. Some clones in this sample may be carry-over from other donors' samples. The material sequenced was naive CD8+ T cells from PBMCs. The chain's CDR3 is CASSSRQGDVYGYTF. The CDR3 DNA reads as TGTGCCAGCAGCTCACGACAGGGCGACGTCTATGGCTACACCTTC.